What follows describes a single T cell receptor beta chain. This sample is part of a study of T cells expressing NK-cell markers. From germline, CDR1 is SNHLY and CDR2 FYNNEI. CDR3 length: 13 amino acids. TCRdb reprocessed the 5' RACE reads, with one entry per CDR3 protein and no DNA. This table holds some 340,000 distinct CDR3 sequences. The receptor comes from a man aged 18 to 69 in good health. V is TRBV2 and J is TRBJ2-7; absent DNA, TCRdb's TRBD1 call cannot be checked. Material for sequencing was blood T cells: a sorted CD56 or NKG2C T cell subset, CD4+ or CD8+ T cells, or bulk PBMC T cells (not recorded which). The CDR3 is CASSPQGGIEQYF.